These T cell receptor beta chains were read from a single sample in a study of human T cells and chemical hapten exposure. In TCRdb, the RACE reads were re-called with MiXCR into one record per CDR3 protein. In the table there are about 110,000 distinct CDR3 sequences, approximately 11% of which are singletons. The source material was whole blood, sampled in connection with sensitization to the hapten diphenylcyclopropenone (DPC). Every receptor here comes from a woman in her forties with alopecia areata. Some clones in this sample may be carry-over from other donors' samples. Each CDR3 is given with its conserved first and last residue. The D gene is left open where the match is weak. The size of a clone is reported for some rows only, either as once, few or many, or as a class for expanded clones.

>13|TRBD1|TRBJ2-3|NA|TRBV29-1
CSTRQGAPDTQYF
TGCAGCACCCGACAGGGGGCCCCAGATACGCAGTATTTT
>16|NA|TRBJ1-3|NA|TRBV7-9
CASSHNPGASGNTIYF
TGTGCCAGCAGCCATAATCCGGGAGCATCTGGAAACACCATATATTTT
>14|NA|TRBJ2-1|few|TRBV7-2
CASSFSLASNEQFF
TGTGCCAGCAGCTTTTCACTAGCTAGCAATGAGCAGTTCTTC
>19|NA|TRBJ1-3|few|TRBV18
CASSPRDSATLIRGNTIYF
TGTGCCAGCTCACCCCGTGATTCGGCCACCCTGATCCGAGGAAACACCATATATTTT
>18|TRBD2|TRBJ2-1|NA|TRBV5-1
CASSSTSQSSGRPGEQFF
TGCGCCAGCAGCTCCACTAGCCAGAGTAGCGGGAGGCCAGGAGAGCAGTTCTTC
>12|NA|TRBJ2-7|NA|TRBV11-2
CASSSYTREQYF
TGTGCCAGCAGCTCTTACACTCGCGAGCAGTACTTC
>13|NA|TRBJ1-4|NA|TRBV10-3
CATQGDMNEKLFF
TGTGCCACCCAAGGGGACATGAATGAAAAACTGTTTTTT
>14|NA|TRBJ2-7|NA|TRBV7-2
CASSFGSGAKEQYF
TGTGCCAGCAGCTTTGGATCGGGGGCGAAGGAGCAGTACTTC
>15|TRBD1|TRBJ2-5|few|TRBV27
CASREDRALGETQYF
TGTGCCAGCAGGGAGGACAGGGCATTGGGAGAGACCCAGTACTTC
>11|NA|TRBJ2-7|NA|TRBV28
CASSTAVSEYF
TGTGCCAGCAGCACCGCGGTTTCTGAGTACTTC
>15|NA|TRBJ1-4|few|TRBV4-3
CASSQEGSRSEKLFF
TGCGCCAGCAGCCAAGAAGGGAGCCGAAGCGAAAAACTGTTTTTT
>12|NA|TRBJ2-1|NA|TRBV29-1
CSVDLRNNEQFF
TGCAGCGTTGATCTCCGGAACAATGAGCAGTTCTTC
>13|TRBD1|TRBJ2-5|few|TRBV12-3/TRBV12-4
CASSGTGDGTQYF
TGTGCCAGCAGTGGGACAGGGGATGGGACCCAGTACTTC
>16|NA|TRBJ2-3|NA|TRBV3-1
CASSHPWRGAGDTQYF
TGTGCCAGCAGCCACCCCTGGAGGGGGGCAGGAGATACGCAGTATTTT
>15|TRBD1|TRBJ1-5|many|TRBV27
CASGTGVNSNQPQHF
TGTGCCAGCGGGACAGGCGTCAATAGCAATCAGCCCCAGCATTTT
>13|NA|TRBJ2-1|NA|TRBV2
CASSDSRANEQFF
TGTGCCAGCAGTGATTCCCGCGCCAATGAGCAGTTCTTC
>11|NA|TRBJ1-6|few|TRBV30
CACTAPPSLHF
TGTGCCTGTACGGCCCCCCCATCCCTCCACTTT
>15|TRBD2|TRBJ2-5|few|TRBV12-3/TRBV12-4
CASSPGTSGEETQYF
TGTGCCAGCAGTCCGGGGACTAGCGGGGAAGAGACCCAGTACTTC
>14|NA|TRBJ1-5|many|TRBV18
CASSLGQINQPQHF
TGTGCCAGCTCATTAGGGCAGATAAATCAGCCCCAGCATTTT
>15|NA|TRBJ2-2|many|TRBV5-1
CASSTNRGVKGELFF
TGCGCCAGCAGCACAAACCGCGGGGTTAAGGGGGAGCTGTTTTTT
>15|NA|TRBJ2-5|few|TRBV3-1
CASSPQPGPAETQYF
TGTGCCAGCAGCCCCCAACCGGGGCCGGCAGAGACCCAGTACTTC
>14|TRBD1|TRBJ1-5|NA|TRBV2
CASSDQGAGQPQHF
TGTGCCAGCAGTGATCAGGGGGCGGGTCAGCCCCAGCATTTT
>12|NA|TRBJ2-3|few|TRBV6-2/TRBV6-3
CASGYRTDTQYF
TGTGCCAGCGGGTACCGCACAGATACGCAGTATTTT
>15|NA|TRBJ2-7|many|TRBV11-2
CASSLKGPRVGEQYF
TGTGCCAGCAGCTTAAAGGGACCCCGAGTGGGTGAGCAGTACTTC
>17|NA|TRBJ1-1|many|TRBV20-1
CSARTPGVGVSRSEAFF
TGCAGTGCTAGGACCCCCGGGGTCGGGGTATCTCGATCCGAAGCTTTCTTT
>15|NA|TRBJ2-5|few|TRBV4-2
CASSQDRQYQETQYF
TGTGCCAGCAGCCAAGATCGGCAGTACCAAGAGACCCAGTACTTC
>14|NA|TRBJ2-1|many|TRBV7-8
CASSLGTDYNEQFF
TGTGCCAGCAGCTTAGGGACAGACTACAATGAGCAGTTCTTC
>13|TRBD1|TRBJ1-6|many|TRBV7-2
CASSPGQASPLHF
TGTGCCAGCAGCCCGGGACAGGCTTCACCCCTCCACTTT
>14|TRBD1|TRBJ2-6|few|TRBV29-1
CSVGQGDGANVLTF
TGCAGCGTTGGACAGGGAGACGGGGCCAACGTCCTGACTTTC
>16|TRBD1|TRBJ1-1|many|TRBV7-2
CASSPRDRGWSTEAFF
TGTGCCAGCAGCCCGCGGGACAGGGGTTGGAGCACTGAAGCTTTCTTT
>17|TRBD2|TRBJ2-3|many|TRBV7-4
CASSSHQTSEFTDTQYF
TGTGCCAGCAGCTCCCACCAGACTAGCGAGTTCACAGATACGCAGTATTTT
>16|TRBD2|TRBJ2-7|NA|TRBV5-6
CASSHTSGVRAYEQYF
TGTGCCAGCAGCCACACTAGCGGGGTTCGGGCCTACGAGCAGTACTTC
>15|NA|TRBJ2-1|NA|TRBV7-7
CASSPKPGVSNEQFF
TGTGCCAGCAGCCCCAAGCCGGGAGTCAGCAATGAGCAGTTCTTC